The entry below describes one TCR beta chain. Libraries were prepared by immunoSEQ multiplex PCR; TCRdb keeps only in-frame clonotypes and omits some of them. The data show 44,000 or so clones, about four fifths seen once. The CDR3 has 17 residues. The data derive from a study of OX40 agonist ivuxolimab in advanced cancers. In the study overall: Patients were dosed with the agonistic anti-OX40 (CD134) antibody ivuxolimab. Participants could have had prior anti-PD-1, anti-PD-L1 or anti-CTLA-4 therapy, and less than 45% had some.

The material was CD4+ or CD8+ T cells sorted from blood, obtained in a trial of the OX40 agonist ivuxolimab. The sequence was collected from an adult with an advanced solid tumor such as melanoma, head and neck, liver or kidney cancer. The chain joins TRBV21-1 to TRBJ1-2; the table's D gene call, TRBD1, was not cross checked with the DNA. TRBV21-1 is a pseudogene segment. CDR3 sequence: CASSKGVDRVGAYGYTF. For the CDR3, the DNA is TGTGCCAGCAGCAAGGGTGTCGACAGGGTTGGAGCTTATGGCTACACCTTC.